This TCR beta chain was sequenced during a study of blood T cells in healthy people across ages. Sample-barcoded 5' priming and a J-beta primer mix drove a second PCR of about 6 to 12 cycles. Each CDR3 protein gets one entry after TCRdb re-called the 5' RACE reads with MiXCR. The table records about 730,000 distinct CDR3 sequences, 43% of them present only once. After removal of 5 bases from V and 10 bases from J, the junction contained 7 bases not matched to a gene. The germline CDR1 and CDR2 sequences are MNHEY and SVGEGT. The CDR3 consists of 12 residues. This clonotype was seen a single time. The V and J genes are TRBV6-2 or TRBV6-3 and TRBJ1-1; 7 nucleotides line up with TRBD1. The clonotype comes from an older woman in good health. Sequencing used blood. For the CDR3, the DNA is TGTGCCAGCAGTCTTACAGGGGTTGCAGCTTTCTTT. Its protein is CASSLTGVAAFF.